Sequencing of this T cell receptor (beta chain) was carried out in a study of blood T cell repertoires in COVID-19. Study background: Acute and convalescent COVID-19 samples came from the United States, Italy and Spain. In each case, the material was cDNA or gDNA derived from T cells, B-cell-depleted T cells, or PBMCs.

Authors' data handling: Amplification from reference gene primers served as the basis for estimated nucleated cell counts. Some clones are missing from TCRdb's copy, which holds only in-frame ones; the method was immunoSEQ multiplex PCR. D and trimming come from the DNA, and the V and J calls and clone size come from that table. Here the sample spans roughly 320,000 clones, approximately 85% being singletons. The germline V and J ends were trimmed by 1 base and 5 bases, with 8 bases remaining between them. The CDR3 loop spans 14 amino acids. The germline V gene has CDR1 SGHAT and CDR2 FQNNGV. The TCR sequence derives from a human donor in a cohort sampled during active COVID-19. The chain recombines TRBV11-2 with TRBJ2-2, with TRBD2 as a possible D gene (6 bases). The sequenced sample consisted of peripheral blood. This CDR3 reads CASSLAGGTGELFF. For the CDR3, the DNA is TGTGCCAGCAGCTTAGCCGGGGGTACCGGGGAGCTGTTTTTT.